At least ten counts were recorded for the clone carrying this T cell receptor (beta chain). Its antigen is undetermined. Quantitative 5'-RACE was performed with molecular barcodes, and it yielded the TCR beta libraries. Each CDR3 protein is one row after TCRdb ran MiXCR on the 5' RACE reads. The sample yields 100,000 or so distinct CDR3 sequences, around 8.5% seen once. This entry comes from a study of CD8 T cells in ankylosing spondylitis. The CDR3 is 14 amino acids. V was pared by 6 bases and J by 2 bases, with 8 bases of the junction left unmatched. Looked up from germline, CDR1 is SGHRS and CDR2 is YFSETQ. Notes on the study in general: Past research had described some motif variants in reactive arthritis synovial fluid and blood. It appeared that ankylosing spondylitis blood was characterized by a TCR beta motif of under ten highly homologous variants. Disease-linked clones bore a CD8+ phenotype and were relatively rare in peripheral blood. Reportedly, matched ankylosing spondylitis synovial fluid was significantly enriched for disease-linked clones.

The TCR originated in a male donor with ankylosing spondylitis. The sequenced sample was blood, either unsorted or a sorted T cell fraction (not recorded which). The chain couples TRBV5-1 to TRBJ2-7; 7 bases fit TRBD1. The CDR3 DNA is TGCGCCAGCATCGACCGGGACAGACCCTACGAGCAGTACTTC. Residues: CASIDRDRPYEQYF.